This T cell receptor (beta chain) is from a study of T cell changes during pregnancy in multiple sclerosis. CDR1 is SGHRS, CDR2 YFSETQ, per germline. This CDR3 contains 16 residues. V shed 2 bases and J 3 bases; nucleotides not matched to a gene: 7. Clones were read by immunoSEQ multiplex PCR, and TCRdb kept only the in-frame ones, dropping some. This sample has more than 65,000 clones, with more than 85% found just once. The TCR comes from a female donor with multiple sclerosis, enrolled in a pregnancy study. The specimen comprised peripheral blood, sampled in the first trimester of pregnancy. The V and J genes are TRBV5-1 and TRBJ2-7; 11 positions agree with TRBD2. CDR3 region: CASSLTGTSGVYEQYF. The CDR3 bases are TGCGCCAGCAGCTTAACCGGGACTAGCGGAGTCTACGAGCAGTACTTC.